Listed below are T cell receptor beta chains from one sample, sequenced in a study of shared clonotypes between healthy human individuals. Sequencing used immunoSEQ multiplex PCR; TCRdb keeps in-frame clones, though not all of them. The sample records around 2.5 million clones, roughly 93% being singletons. The material sequenced was naive CD4+ T cells from PBMCs. Receptors originate from a man aged 18 to 29 in good health. Some clones in this sample may be carry-over from other donors' samples. Each CDR3 is given with its conserved first and last residue. The D gene is left open where the match is weak. The size field is filled for only some rows; it gives once, few, many or a size class.

cdr3_length clone_size j_call d_call v_call cdr3_nt cdr3_aa
14 NA TRBJ1-5 NA TRBV5-1 TGCGCCAGCAGCTTGCGGGGGGGCGGTCAGCCCCAGCATTTT CASSLRGGGQPQHF
14 NA TRBJ2-5 TRBD2 TRBV5-1 TGCGCCAGCGCGGGAGGCGGGAGCCAAGAGACCCAGTACTTC CASAGGGSQETQYF
15 NA TRBJ2-6 NA TRBV5-5 TGTGCCAGCAGCCTCGCAGCGCCTGGGGCCAACGTCCTGACTTTC CASSLAAPGANVLTF
13 few TRBJ1-2 TRBD1 TRBV5-6 TGTGCCAGCAGCTCCGGGACAGGGGTTGGCTACACCTTC CASSSGTGVGYTF
15 NA TRBJ2-3 NA TRBV18 TGTGCCAGCTCACCCGGGACGGCTAGCACAGATACGCAGTATTTT CASSPGTASTDTQYF
12 NA TRBJ2-7 TRBD1 TRBV28 TGTGCCAGCAGTCCCAGAGGACAGGGGGAGGACTTC CASSPRGQGEDF
12 NA TRBJ1-2 TRBD1 TRBV19 TGTGCCAGTAGTATGACAGGGACCGGCTACACCTTC CASSMTGTGYTF
14 once TRBJ2-7 NA TRBV2 TGTGCCAGCAGTGATGGGGTGGACTCCTACGAGCAGTACTTC CASSDGVDSYEQYF
15 NA TRBJ1-4 NA TRBV21-1 TGTGCCAGCAGCACCCTGACAGGGGACGGGGAAAAACTGTTTTTT CASSTLTGDGEKLFF
16 NA TRBJ1-2 NA TRBV6-6 TGTGCCAGCAGTTACTCGACGGTGGTTTTGGGCTATGGCTACACCTTC CASSYSTVVLGYGYTF
15 NA TRBJ2-1 TRBD1 TRBV28 TGTGCCAGCAGTTTCCGACAGGGGTCCTACAATGAGCAGTTCTTC CASSFRQGSYNEQFF
14 NA TRBJ2-5 NA TRBV18 TGTGCCAGCTCATCCGGGACCGAGGGGGAGACCCAGTACTTC CASSSGTEGETQYF
14 few TRBJ1-1 NA TRBV4-3 TGCGCCAGCAGCCGCGTGGTGGATAACACTGAAGCTTTCTTT CASSRVVDNTEAFF
18 NA TRBJ1-2 NA TRBV27 TGTGCCAGCAGTTTATTCGGGTCGGACCGAGCTCGACACTATGGCTACACCTTC CASSLFGSDRARHYGYTF
16 NA TRBJ2-7 TRBD2 TRBV7-3 TGTGCCAGCAGCCTCTCCGGGACTAGCGGGCCCTACGAGCAGTACTTC CASSLSGTSGPYEQYF
14 NA TRBJ1-5 NA TRBV18 TGTGCCAGCTCACCAGGGGGGGGCGATCAGCCCCAGCATTTT CASSPGGGDQPQHF
14 NA TRBJ1-2 NA TRBV15 TGTGCCACCAGCAGAGATCTGTCAGATTATGGCTACACCTTC CATSRDLSDYGYTF
12 few TRBJ2-3 NA TRBV9 TGTGCCAGCAGCGTAGCGGCGGATACGCAGTATTTT CASSVAADTQYF
13 NA TRBJ2-5 TRBD2 TRBV2 TGTGCCAGCATAATGAGCAGGGAGGGGACCCAGTACTTC CASIMSREGTQYF
13 NA TRBJ2-5 NA TRBV27 TGTGCCAGCAGTTTACGGGGGCAAGAGACCCAGTACTTC CASSLRGQETQYF
15 once TRBJ2-3 NA TRBV28 TGTGCCGCGAAAGGTCGACTAGTCGGCACAGATACGCAGTATTTT CAAKGRLVGTDTQYF
14 few TRBJ1-1 NA TRBV9 TGTGCCAGCAGCGTGACAGCCTCGAACACTGAAGCTTTCTTT CASSVTASNTEAFF
15 NA TRBJ2-7 TRBD2 TRBV5-1 TGCGCCAGCAGCACCGGGACTAGCGGGGGGGATGAGCAGTACTTC CASSTGTSGGDEQYF
12 NA TRBJ1-2 NA TRBV5-6 TGTGCCAGCAGCTTCGGCGACAGGGGCTACACCTTC CASSFGDRGYTF
15 few TRBJ2-1 TRBD2 TRBV7-9 TGTGCCAGCAGCCCCAGCGGGAGCTCCTACAATGAGCAGTTCTTC CASSPSGSSYNEQFF
15 NA TRBJ2-1 TRBD1 TRBV5-4 TGTGCCAGCAGTTTTCCGGGACAGGACTACAATGAGCAGTTCTTC CASSFPGQDYNEQFF
15 NA TRBJ2-3 TRBD2 TRBV29-1 TGCAGCGTCGAGGGTAGCGGGGGGAGCACAGATACGCAGTATTTT CSVEGSGGSTDTQYF
14 NA TRBJ2-7 NA TRBV27 TGTGCCAGCAGTCCCCACAGGGCCCCCTACGAGCAGTACTTC CASSPHRAPYEQYF
14 once TRBJ2-7 NA TRBV19 TGTGCCAGTAGTCCACTCAAGACAGGTTACGAGCAGTACTTC CASSPLKTGYEQYF
14 NA TRBJ2-2 TRBD1 TRBV7-9 TGTGCCAGCAGCCCCCGAAAGACAGGGGGCGGGCTGTTTTTT CASSPRKTGGGLFF
17 once TRBJ2-2 TRBD1 TRBV28 TGTGCCAGCTCCCGCTGGACCCGGGACAGGAACACCGGGGAGCTGTTTTTT CASSRWTRDRNTGELFF
13 NA TRBJ2-1 TRBD1 TRBV7-2 TGTGCCAGCAGCCAGGCCGGACAGGTAAAGGAGTTCTTC CASSQAGQVKEFF
17 NA TRBJ2-7 NA TRBV12-1 TGTGCCAGCAGCTTTGCGCGGGCGGGAGGCTTCTCCTACGAGCAGTACTTC CASSFARAGGFSYEQYF
14 NA TRBJ2-7 TRBD1 TRBV6-1 TGTGCCATCACAGGGGAAACTCGGGGCTACGAGCAGTACTTC CAITGETRGYEQYF
17 NA TRBJ2-6 TRBD1 TRBV11-2 TGTGCCAGCAGGTTCCGGGACAGGAGCTCTGGGGCCAACGTCCTGACTTTC CASRFRDRSSGANVLTF
13 once TRBJ1-2 NA TRBV19 TGTGCCAGTAGTATGAGACAGGACTATGGCTACACCTTC CASSMRQDYGYTF
15 few TRBJ1-3 NA TRBV30 TGTGCCTGGAGTGTACAGGGCCACTCTGGAAACACCATATATTTT CAWSVQGHSGNTIYF
14 NA TRBJ1-5 TRBD1 TRBV28 TGTGCCAGCAGTTTTTCACAGGGGGATCAGCCCCAGCATTTT CASSFSQGDQPQHF